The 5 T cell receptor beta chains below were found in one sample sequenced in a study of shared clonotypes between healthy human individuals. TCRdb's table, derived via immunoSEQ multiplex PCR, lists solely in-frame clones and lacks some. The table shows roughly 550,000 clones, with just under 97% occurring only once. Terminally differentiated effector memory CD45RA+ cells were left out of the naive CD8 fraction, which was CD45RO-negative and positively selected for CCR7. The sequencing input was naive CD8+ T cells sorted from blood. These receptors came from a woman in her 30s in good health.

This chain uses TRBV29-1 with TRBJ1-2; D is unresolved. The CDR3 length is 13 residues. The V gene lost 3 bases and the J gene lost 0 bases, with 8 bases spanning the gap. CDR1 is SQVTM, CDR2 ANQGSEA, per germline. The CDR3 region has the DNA TGCAGCGTTGAGCCAGCCTCTAACTATGGCTACACCTTC. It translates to CSVEPASNYGYTF. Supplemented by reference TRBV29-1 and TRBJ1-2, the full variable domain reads SAVISQKPSRDICQRGTSLTIQCQVDSQVTMMFWYRQQPGQSLTLIATANQGSEATYESGFVIDKFPISRPNLTFSTLTVSNMSPEDSSIYLCSVEPASNYGYTFGSGTRLTVV.

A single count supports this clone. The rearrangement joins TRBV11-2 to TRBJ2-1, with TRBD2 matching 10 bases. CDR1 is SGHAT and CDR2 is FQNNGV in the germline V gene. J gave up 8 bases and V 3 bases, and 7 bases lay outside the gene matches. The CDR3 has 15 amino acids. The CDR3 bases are TGTGCCAGCAGCTTCGGGACTAGCGCCTATTATGAGCAGTTCTTC. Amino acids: CASSFGTSAYYEQFF.

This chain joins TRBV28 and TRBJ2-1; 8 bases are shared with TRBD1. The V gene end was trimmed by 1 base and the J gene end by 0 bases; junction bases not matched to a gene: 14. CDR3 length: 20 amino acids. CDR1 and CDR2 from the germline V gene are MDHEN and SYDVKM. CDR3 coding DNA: TGTGCCAGCAGTTTATCCCGGACAGGGACGACATCCAGCTCCTACAATGAGCAGTTCTTC. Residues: CASSLSRTGTTSSSYNEQFF. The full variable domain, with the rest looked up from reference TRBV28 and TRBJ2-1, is DVKVTQSSRYLVKRTGEKVFLECVQDMDHENMFWYRQDPGLGLRLIYFSYDVKMKEKGDIPEGYSVSREKKERFSLILESASTNQTSMYLCASSLSRTGTTSSSYNEQFFGPGTRLTVL.

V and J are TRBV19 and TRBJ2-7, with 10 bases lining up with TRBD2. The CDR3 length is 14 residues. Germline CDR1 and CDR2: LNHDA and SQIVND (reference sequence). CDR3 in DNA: TGTCCACCTAATCTAGCGGGGGTCTCCTACGAGCAGTACTTC. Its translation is CPPNLAGVSYEQYF. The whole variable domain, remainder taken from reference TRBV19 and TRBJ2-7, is DGGITQSPKYLFRKEGQNVTLSCEQNLNHDAMYWYRQDPGQGLRLIYYSQIVNDFQKGDIAEGYSVSREKKESFPLTVTSAQKNPTAFYLCPPNLAGVSYEQYFGPGTRLTVT.

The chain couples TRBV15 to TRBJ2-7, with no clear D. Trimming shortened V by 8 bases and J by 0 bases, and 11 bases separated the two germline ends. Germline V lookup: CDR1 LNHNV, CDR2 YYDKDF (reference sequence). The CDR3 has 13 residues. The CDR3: CATGARDSYEQYF. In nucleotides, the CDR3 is TGTGCCACCGGAGCCAGAGACTCCTACGAGCAGTACTTC.